This T cell receptor beta chain was found in a study of blood T cell repertoires in COVID-19. Per the original methods: Reference gene primer amplification yielded estimated nucleated cell counts. Method: immunoSEQ multiplex PCR; TCRdb's copy keeps in-frame clones and lacks some. V, J and clone size reflect that table, while D and trimming were determined from the DNA. The table includes 90,000 to 120,000 clones, 80% to 90% detected once. CDR1 is LNHDA, CDR2 SQIVND, per germline (reference sequence). The CDR3 is 11 amino acids. Trimming pared 6 bases from V and 1 base from J, leaving 3 bases between. This receptor was obtained from a man in his 60s with acute or convalescent COVID-19. Sample: peripheral blood. The rearrangement uses TRBV19 and TRBJ1-1; D gene ambiguous. This CDR3 reads CASSRNTEAFF. In DNA form, the CDR3 reads TGTGCCAGTAGCCGGAACACTGAAGCTTTCTTT.